This is a list of T cell receptor beta chains from one sample in a study of STAT5B mutations in CD4+ large granular lymphocyte leukemia. Profiling relied on immunoSEQ multiplex PCR, and the TCRdb table lists in-frame clones only, not all of them. The data show 30,000 or so clones, with approximately 80% seen just once and around 4% held by the top ten. Sequenced material: CD4+ T cells from blood buffy coats. All receptors derive from a human donor in good health. CDR3s leave out the opening cysteine and the closing phenylalanine or tryptophan. The D gene is left open where the match is weak.

.,TRBV7-2,TRBJ2-1,ASSLQGMGNEQF
TRBD1,TRBV7-2,TRBJ1-1,ASSRQGNTEAF
TRBD1,TRBV4-1,TRBJ2-7,ASSQDWGQDYYEQY
TRBD2,TRBV4-2,TRBJ2-4,ASSQDRGGPIQY
TRBD1,TRBV9,TRBJ1-4,ASSSTGTNEKLF
TRBD1,TRBV10-2,TRBJ2-2,ASRGQGNTGELF
.,TRBV6-4,TRBJ2-1,ASSAAPLDEQF
.,TRBV6-6,TRBJ1-5,ASSYGRGSNQPQH
TRBD2,TRBV6-1,TRBJ2-3,ASRGAGGPDTQY
.,TRBV7-9,TRBJ2-2,ASSLRGTGELF
TRBD2,TRBV19,TRBJ2-1,ASSIKRGRTTNEQF
.,TRBV11-2,TRBJ1-1,ASSLVGGRAF
.,TRBV28,TRBJ2-7,ASSPDRRLEY
.,TRBV7-8,TRBJ1-3,ASRIAGDGNTIY
.,TRBV7-2,TRBJ1-1,ASSYGTQAF
.,TRBV29-1,TRBJ2-1,SVEDLRSSYNEQF
.,TRBV5-1,TRBJ2-5,ASSLDRPEETQY
.,TRBV30,TRBJ2-3,AWSVRSADTQY
TRBD1,TRBV11-2,TRBJ1-5,ASSFLGQGSNQPQH
.,TRBV7-9,TRBJ1-2,ASSPRGPVNYGYT
.,TRBV4-2,TRBJ2-3,ASSPGSTDTQY
.,TRBV18,TRBJ1-5,ASSPGRGGNQPQH
.,TRBV28,TRBJ1-5,ASMRGDNQPQH